The 8 T cell receptor beta chains below come from one sample, sequenced in a study of cytomegalovirus exposure and HLA in healthy donors. With 60 Vbeta and 13 Jbeta primers, the PCR was carried out. Produced via immunoSEQ multiplex PCR; TCRdb's table is partial and in-frame only. The table records some 140,000 clones, 65% to 75% of them present only once. The sequencing input was PBMCs. All receptors come from a man aged 18 to 29 in good health and CMV-seronegative.

The V and J genes are TRBV11-2 and TRBJ1-4, with a possible D match to TRBD1 (5 bases). V was cut by 6 bases and J by 3 bases, with 17 bases left in between. Germline values: CDR1 SGHAT, CDR2 FQNNGV. The CDR3 spans 16 residues. In nucleotides, the CDR3 is TGTGCCAGCAGAAGTCTGACAGCTAGTTCTAATGAAAAACTGTTTTTT. Amino acids: CASRSLTASSNEKLFF. The entire variable domain, with the rest obtained from reference TRBV11-2 and TRBJ1-4, is as follows: EAGVAQSPRYKIIEKRQSVAFWCNPISGHATLYWYQQILGQGPKLLIQFQNNGVVDDSQLPKDRFSAERLKGVDSTLKIQPAKLEDSAVYLCASRSLTASSNEKLFFGSGTQLSVL.

This chain links TRBV7-2 with TRBJ1-2; 7 bases map to TRBD1. Germline CDR1 reads SGHTA; CDR2 reads FQGNSA. J gave up 5 bases and V 5 bases, and 5 bases lay outside the gene matches. This CDR3 contains 13 residues. CDR3: CASSAGQRYGYTF. The CDR3 DNA is TGTGCCAGCAGCGCGGGACAGAGGTATGGCTACACCTTC.

The gene calls are TRBV5-4 and TRBJ1-1; perhaps TRBD1 as D (6 bases). The CDR3 spans 14 residues. Per the germline V gene, CDR1 is SGHNT and CDR2 is YYREEE (reference sequence). V was trimmed by 5 bases and J by 0 bases, leaving 11 bases between them. DNA of the CDR3: TGTGCCAGCAGAACAGGGCCCATGAACACTGAAGCTTTCTTT. Translating gives CASRTGPMNTEAFF.

The V gene is TRBV6-5, the J gene TRBJ1-2; D not certain. CDR3 size: 15 residues. Germline V gene sequence: CDR1 MNHEY, CDR2 SVGAGI. V lost 8 bases and J 4 bases, leaving 20 bases between the germline ends. CDR3 in amino acids: CASRPPGGIGYGYTF. The DNA for the CDR3 is TGTGCCAGCCGGCCTCCGGGCGGGATTGGCTATGGCTACACCTTC.

This clone occurred a few times. The V and J genes are TRBV13 and TRBJ2-1; D might be TRBD1 (6 bases). Trimming stripped 3 bases from V and 3 bases from J, with 9 bases between. Germline CDR1 reads PRHDT; CDR2 reads FYEKMQ (reference sequence). The CDR3 is 14 amino acids. CDR3 sequence (DNA): TGTGCCAGCAGCTTCAGGGGCGACTACAATGAGCAGTTCTTC. Its protein product is CASSFRGDYNEQFF.

This clone has only a few counts. The sample contains more than one DNA sequence encoding this CDR3. V and J are TRBV14 and TRBJ1-2; a weak D match, TRBD1 (6 bases). The V gene lost 0 bases and the J gene lost 8 bases, with 19 bases spanning the gap. The CDR3 length is 16 residues. CDR1 is SGHDN, CDR2 FVKESK, per germline. The CDR3, as DNA: TGTGCCAGCAGCCAAGAAACAGGGCTGGGTTGGCGGGGCTACACCTTC. Protein: CASSQETGLGWRGYTF.

The chain combines TRBV7-2 with TRBJ1-2; no clear D. The germline V and J ends were trimmed by 1 base and 5 bases, with 11 bases remaining between them. CDR1 SGHTA and CDR2 FQGNSA come from the germline V gene. The CDR3 loop spans 14 amino acids. The DNA of the CDR3 is TGTGCCAGCAGCTTAGAGCGGCGAGGGTATGGCTACACCTTC. This gives the protein CASSLERRGYGYTF.

V is TRBV6-1 and J is TRBJ2-6; 8 bases are shared with TRBD1. The germline CDR1 and CDR2 sequences are MNHNS and SASEGT. The CDR3 loop spans 15 amino acids. The trim removed 6 bases at V and 4 bases at J, leaving 5 bases unmatched. CDR3 DNA sequence: TGTGCCAGCAGCGCAGGGGGCGCGGGGGCCAACGTCCTGACTTTC. It codes for CASSAGGAGANVLTF.